This T cell receptor (beta chain) was captured by sequencing in a study of Ad26.COV2.S vaccination and SARS-CoV-2 variants. Sequenced by immunoSEQ multiplex PCR; TCRdb stores in-frame clones only, minus some. The sample consists of about 180,000 clones, 70% to 90% of them appearing once. The CDR3 extends over 16 amino acids. Germline assignment: CDR1 KGHSH and CDR2 LQKENI. V gave up 3 bases and J gave up 5 bases, with 16 bases separating them. The chain has TRBV18 and TRBJ2-2, with D uncertain. This receptor was identified in a human donor who had recovered from COVID-19. The sample here was peripheral blood, taken after recovery from COVID-19. The CDR3 sequence: CASSPSLRVETGELFF. CDR3 coding DNA: TGTGCCAGCTCACCTTCGTTACGGGTAGAGACCGGGGAGCTGTTTTTT.